This TCR beta chain was sequenced during a study of beta chain features in type 1 diabetes. Turning to this clone: Its antigen is not known.

CD45RO/CCR7/CD25/CD127/CD95/CD27 sorting isolated CD4+ naive, central memory, regulatory and stem cell-like memory cells. The V and J ends lost 1 base and 3 bases respectively, with 11 bases between them. The length of the CDR3 is 16 residues. The germline gives CDR1 SGHRS, CDR2 YFSETQ. Findings and caveats of the study: Shorter TCRB CDR3s, moderately but significantly so, marked every one of the four CD4+ subsets in Type 1 diabetes patients.

Expressed TCRB transcripts got sequenced, as all isolated RNA was reverse transcribed. The protocol was immunoSEQ multiplex PCR, while the TCRdb copy is restricted to in-frame clones and leaves out a portion. The table has hundreds of thousands of clones, roughly 13% seen once. The chain links TRBV5-1 to TRBJ2-6; no clear D gene. The clonotype was recovered from a man younger than 45 with type 1 diabetes. The sequenced sample was naive CD4+ T cells from blood. Here the CDR3 reads CASSLQAAFGANVLTF. In DNA, the CDR3 is TGCGCCAGCAGCTTGCAGGCAGCTTTTGGGGCCAACGTCCTGACTTTC. The full variable domain, its missing parts supplied by reference TRBV5-1 and TRBJ2-6, is KAGVTQTPRYLIKTRGQQVTLSCSPISGHRSVSWYQQTPGQGLQFLFEYFSETQRNKGNFPGRFSGRQFSNSRSEMNVSTLELGDSALYLCASSLQAAFGANVLTFGAGSRLTVL.